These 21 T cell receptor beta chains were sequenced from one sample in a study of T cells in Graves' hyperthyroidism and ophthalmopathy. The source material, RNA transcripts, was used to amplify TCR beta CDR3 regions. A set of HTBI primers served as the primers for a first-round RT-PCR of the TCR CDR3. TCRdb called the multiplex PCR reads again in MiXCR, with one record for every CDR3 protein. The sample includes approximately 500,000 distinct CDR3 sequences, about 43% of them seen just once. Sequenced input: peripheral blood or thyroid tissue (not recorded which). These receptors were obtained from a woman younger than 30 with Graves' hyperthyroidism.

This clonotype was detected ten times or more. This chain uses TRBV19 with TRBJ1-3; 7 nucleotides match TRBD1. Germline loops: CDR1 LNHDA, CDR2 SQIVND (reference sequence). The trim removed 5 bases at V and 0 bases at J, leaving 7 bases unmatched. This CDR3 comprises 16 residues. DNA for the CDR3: TGTGCCAGTAGTTCACAGGGGTCACTCTCTGGAAACACCATATATTTT. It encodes CASSSQGSLSGNTIYF.

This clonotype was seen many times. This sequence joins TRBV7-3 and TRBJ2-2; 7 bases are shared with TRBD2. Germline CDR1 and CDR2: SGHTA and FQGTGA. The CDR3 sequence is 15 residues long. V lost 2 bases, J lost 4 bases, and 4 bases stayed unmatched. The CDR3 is CASSLLADSTGELFF. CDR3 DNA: TGTGCCAGCAGCTTACTAGCGGATTCCACCGGGGAGCTGTTTTTT.

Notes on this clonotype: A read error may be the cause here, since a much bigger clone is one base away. In DNA, the CDR3 is TGTGCCATCAGCCGACAGGGTGCCGATAGGGAGACCCAGTACTTC. Protein sequence: CAISRQGADRETQYF. This chain links TRBV10-3 with TRBJ2-5; 7 bases align to TRBD1. Per the germline V gene, CDR1 is ENHRY and CDR2 is SYGVKD. The CDR3 loop spans 15 amino acids. J was trimmed by 5 bases and V by 6 bases; bases with no gene match: 12.

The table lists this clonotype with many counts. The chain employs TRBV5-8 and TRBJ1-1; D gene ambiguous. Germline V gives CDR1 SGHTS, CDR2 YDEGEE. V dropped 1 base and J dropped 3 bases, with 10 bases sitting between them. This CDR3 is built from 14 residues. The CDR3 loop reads CASSLSRLDTEAFF. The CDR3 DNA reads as TGTGCCAGCAGCTTGTCCCGGCTGGACACTGAAGCTTTCTTT.

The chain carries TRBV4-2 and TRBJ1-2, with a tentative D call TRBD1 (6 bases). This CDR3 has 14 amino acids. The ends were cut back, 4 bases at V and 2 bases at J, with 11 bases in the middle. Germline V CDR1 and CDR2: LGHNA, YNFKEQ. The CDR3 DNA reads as TGTGCCAGCAGCCTCTGGGACACCAACTATGGCTACACCTTC. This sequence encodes CASSLWDTNYGYTF.

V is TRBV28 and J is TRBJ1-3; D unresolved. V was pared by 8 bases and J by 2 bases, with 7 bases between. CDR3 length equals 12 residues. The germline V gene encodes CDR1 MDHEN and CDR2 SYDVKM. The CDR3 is CASGRAGNTIYF. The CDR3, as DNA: TGTGCCAGCGGGAGGGCTGGAAACACCATATATTTT.

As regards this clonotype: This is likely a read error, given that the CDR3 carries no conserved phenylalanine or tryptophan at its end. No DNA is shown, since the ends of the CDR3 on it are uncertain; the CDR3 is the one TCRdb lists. CDR3: CASSLGLG. The rearrangement joins TRBV7-3 to TRBJ2-2. The CDR3 adds up to 8 amino acids, both ends counted. Germline loops: CDR1 SGHTA, CDR2 FQGTGA.

The DNA for the CDR3 is TGTGCCACCAGCTTCCGAGCGGGGGTGGATGGCTACACCTTC. Residues: CATSFRAGVDGYTF. The gene calls are TRBV15 and TRBJ1-2; a possible D gene is TRBD1 (5 bases). The CDR3 extends over 14 amino acids. The germline CDR1 and CDR2 sequences are LNHNV and YYDKDF (reference sequence). The V and J ends lost 5 bases and 6 bases respectively, with 16 bases between them.

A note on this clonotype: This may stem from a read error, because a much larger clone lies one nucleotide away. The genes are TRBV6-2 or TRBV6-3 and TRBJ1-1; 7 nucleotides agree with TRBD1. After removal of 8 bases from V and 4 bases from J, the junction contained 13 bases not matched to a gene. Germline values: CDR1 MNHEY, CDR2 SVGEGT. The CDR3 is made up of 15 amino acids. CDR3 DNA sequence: TGTGCCAGCGGACCATTGACAGGGAGACGCACTGAAGCTTTCTTT. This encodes CASGPLTGRRTEAFF.

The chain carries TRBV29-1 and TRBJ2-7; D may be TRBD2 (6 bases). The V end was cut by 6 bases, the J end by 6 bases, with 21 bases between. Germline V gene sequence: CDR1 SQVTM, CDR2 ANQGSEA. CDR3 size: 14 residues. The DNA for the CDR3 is TGCAGCGTGGGACTTGGGGGGTCCAGGCTCGAGCAGTACTTC. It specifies CSVGLGGSRLEQYF.

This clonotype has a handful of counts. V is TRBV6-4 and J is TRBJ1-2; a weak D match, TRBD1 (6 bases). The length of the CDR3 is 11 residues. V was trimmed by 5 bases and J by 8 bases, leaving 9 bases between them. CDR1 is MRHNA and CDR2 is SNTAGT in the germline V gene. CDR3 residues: CASSTTGGYTF. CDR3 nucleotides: TGTGCCAGCAGTACGACAGGCGGCTACACCTTC.

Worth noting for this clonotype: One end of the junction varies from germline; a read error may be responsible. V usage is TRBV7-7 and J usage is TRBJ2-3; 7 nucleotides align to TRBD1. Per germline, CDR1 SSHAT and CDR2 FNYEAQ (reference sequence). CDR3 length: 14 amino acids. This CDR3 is CASSLKGGWDTQYF. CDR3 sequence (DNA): TGTGCTAGCAGCTTAAAAGGGGGCTGGGATACGCAGTATTTT.

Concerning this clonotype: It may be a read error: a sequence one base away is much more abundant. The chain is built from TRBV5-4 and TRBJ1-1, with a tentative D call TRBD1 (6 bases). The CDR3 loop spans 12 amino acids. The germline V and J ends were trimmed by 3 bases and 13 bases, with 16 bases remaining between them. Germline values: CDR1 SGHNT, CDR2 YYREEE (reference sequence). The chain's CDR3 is CASSYRDSGVFF. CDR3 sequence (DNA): TGTGCCAGCAGCTATAGGGACTCAGGGGTTTTCTTT.

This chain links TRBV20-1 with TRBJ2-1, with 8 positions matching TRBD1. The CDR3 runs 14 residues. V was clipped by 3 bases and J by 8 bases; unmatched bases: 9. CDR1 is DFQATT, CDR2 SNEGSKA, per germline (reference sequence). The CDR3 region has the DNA TGCAGTGCTAGCCCCCGACAGGGGTCGGATGAGCAGTTCTTC. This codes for CSASPRQGSDEQFF.

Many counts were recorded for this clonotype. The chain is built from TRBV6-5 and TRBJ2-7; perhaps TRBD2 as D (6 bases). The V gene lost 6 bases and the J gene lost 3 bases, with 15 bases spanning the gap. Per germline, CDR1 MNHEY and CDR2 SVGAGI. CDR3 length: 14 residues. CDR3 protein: CASSTGTGDYEQYF. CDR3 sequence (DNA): TGTGCCAGCAGCACCGGGACTGGGGACTACGAGCAGTACTTC.

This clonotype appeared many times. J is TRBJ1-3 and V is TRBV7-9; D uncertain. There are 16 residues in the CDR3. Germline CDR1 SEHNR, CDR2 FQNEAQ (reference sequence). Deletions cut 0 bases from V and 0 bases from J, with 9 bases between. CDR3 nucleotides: TGTGCCAGCAGCTTAGCGGGCGGATACTCTGGAAACACCATATATTTT. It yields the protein CASSLAGGYSGNTIYF.

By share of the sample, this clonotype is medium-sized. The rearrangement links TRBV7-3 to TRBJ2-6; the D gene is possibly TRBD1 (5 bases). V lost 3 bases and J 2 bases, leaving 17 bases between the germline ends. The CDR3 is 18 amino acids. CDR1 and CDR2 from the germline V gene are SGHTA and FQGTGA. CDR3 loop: CASSFTTPGFAGANVLTF. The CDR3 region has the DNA TGTGCCAGCAGCTTTACGACTCCAGGGTTCGCTGGGGCCAACGTCCTGACTTTC.

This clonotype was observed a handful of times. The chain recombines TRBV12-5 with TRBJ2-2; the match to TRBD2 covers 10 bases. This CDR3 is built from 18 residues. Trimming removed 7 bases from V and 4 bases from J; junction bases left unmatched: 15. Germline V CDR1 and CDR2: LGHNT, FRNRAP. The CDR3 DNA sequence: TGTGCTAGTGCCGAGAGGACTAGCGGAGTCCGGGGCACCGGGGAGCTGTTTTTT. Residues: CASAERTSGVRGTGELFF.

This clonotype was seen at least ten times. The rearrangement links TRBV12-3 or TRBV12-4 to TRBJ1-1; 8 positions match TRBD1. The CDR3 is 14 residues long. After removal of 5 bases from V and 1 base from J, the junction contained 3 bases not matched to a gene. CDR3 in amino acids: CASSTGGRNTEAFF. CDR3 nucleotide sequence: TGTGCCAGCAGTACAGGGGGTCGGAACACTGAAGCTTTCTTT.

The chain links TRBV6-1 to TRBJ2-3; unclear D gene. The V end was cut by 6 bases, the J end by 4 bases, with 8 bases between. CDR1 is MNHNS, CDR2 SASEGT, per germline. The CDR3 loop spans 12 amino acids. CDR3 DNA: TGTGCCAGCAGGGCTCTATCAGATACGCAGTATTTT. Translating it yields CASRALSDTQYF.

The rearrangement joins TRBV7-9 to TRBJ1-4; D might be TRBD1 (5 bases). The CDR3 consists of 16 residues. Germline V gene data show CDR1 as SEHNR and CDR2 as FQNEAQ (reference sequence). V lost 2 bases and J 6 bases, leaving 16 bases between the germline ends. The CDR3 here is CASSLPLLGTDEKLFF. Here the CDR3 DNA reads TGTGCCAGCAGCTTACCCCTCTTAGGGACTGATGAAAAACTGTTTTTT.